These 6 T cell receptor beta chains came from one sample sequenced in a study of cytomegalovirus exposure and HLA in healthy donors. Primers included in the PCR were 60 Vbeta and 13 Jbeta primers. Sequencing was performed with immunoSEQ multiplex PCR; in TCRdb, only in-frame clones are kept and a portion is missing. Counted here are roughly 130,000 clones, 80% occurring once; the ten biggest clones make up under 4.5%. The source material was PBMCs. These receptors were taken from a woman between 40 and 50 years old in good health and CMV-seronegative.

This chain uses TRBV27 with TRBJ1-4; D perhaps matches TRBD1 (5 bases). CDR1 and CDR2 (germline): MNHEY, SMNVEV (reference sequence). Trimming took 10 bases from V and 7 from J, leaving 22 bases between them. There are 15 residues in the CDR3. The CDR3 is CATPGERGLGEKLFF. The CDR3 DNA reads as TGTGCCACCCCCGGGGAGCGGGGGTTGGGTGAAAAACTGTTTTTT.

J is TRBJ1-5 and V is TRBV28; a possible D gene is TRBD1 (5 bases). Germline CDR1 and CDR2: MDHEN and SYDVKM. This CDR3 comprises 17 residues. Trimming took 3 bases from V and 0 from J, leaving 15 bases between them. CDR3 loop: CASSLGLQRNSNQPQHF. The CDR3 region has the DNA TGTGCCAGCAGTTTGGGGCTACAGAGAAATAGCAATCAGCCCCAGCATTTT.

The V and J genes are TRBV2 and TRBJ1-5; 10 bases are shared with TRBD1. Germline assignment: CDR1 SNHLY and CDR2 FYNNEI. The CDR3 sequence is 14 residues long. Trimming cost V 4 bases and J 7 bases; bases outside gene matches: 4. CDR3 coding DNA: TGTGCCAGCAGTGGGACAGGGGGTCGCCAGCCCCAGCATTTT. It specifies CASSGTGGRQPQHF.

DNA for the CDR3: TGTGCCAGCTCACCCCAGGAGCGGATCTCACCCCTCCACTTT. Translating it yields CASSPQERISPLHF. The chain carries TRBV18 and TRBJ1-6; no firm D call. The CDR3 contains 14 residues. V lost 3 bases and J 10 bases, leaving 13 bases between the germline ends. Per germline, CDR1 KGHSH and CDR2 LQKENI.

As to this clone: The junction departs from the called germline gene at one end, perhaps through a read error. This chain uses TRBV7-2 with TRBJ1-1, with TRBD1 as a possible D gene (6 bases). The V gene's germline CDR1 is SGHTA and CDR2 FQGNSA. This CDR3 spans 17 amino acids. The CDR3 DNA is TGTGCCAGCAGCTTAGTGCACGGGGGGGCAGGGCACACTGAAGCGTTCTTT. Its translation: CASSLVHGGAGHTEAFF. Full variable domain (remainder filled in from reference TRBV7-2 and TRBJ1-1): GAGVSQSPSNKVTEKGKDVELRCDPISGHTALYWYRQSLGQGLEFLIYFQGNSAPDKSGLPSDRFSAERTGGSVSTLTIQRTQQEDSAVYLCASSLVHGGAGHTEAFFGQGTRLTVV.

This chain uses TRBV5-4 with TRBJ2-7, with D perhaps TRBD2 (7 bases). V was shortened by 0 bases and J by 3 bases, with 13 bases between the two germline ends. The CDR3 runs to 15 residues. Germline V gives CDR1 SGHNT, CDR2 YYREEE (reference sequence). The CDR3 protein is CASSLGLRGGYEQYF. In DNA form, the CDR3 reads TGTGCCAGCAGCTTGGGTCTTAGGGGGGGCTACGAGCAGTACTTC.